This T cell receptor (beta chain) was identified in a study of long-term antiretroviral therapy in people with HIV (dated 2022 in TCRdb). Notes on the research overall: The earliest samples were collected about a decade before the 2015 WHO recommendation for immediate ART, when ART was typically delayed until CD4 counts fell. Whether ART initiation and durable HIV suppression were associated with changes in peripheral blood TRB repertoire composition and diversity was tested in a retrospective serial study. A total of 192 cryopreserved PBMC samples were contributed to the cohort by 30 adults with confirmed HIV infection, with samples collected serially over a mean of about 6 years (range 1-12). Among the 30 to 35 participants with HIV, eleven were female. No cross-contamination during QIAcube processing turned up in test extractions that ran a monoclonal T-cell line alongside about 35 polyclonal samples.

Compared with the rest of its sample, this clone is medium-sized (0.01 to 0.1%). Its antigen target is currently unknown. Base-call qualities are not available, and no considerably larger clone is one nucleotide away. Broad study findings and their caveats: A significant increase in TRB diversity was found to be associated with ART initiation, although TRB diversity was observed to remain significantly below that of transplant donor controls even after long-term ART. The repertoire was dominated across all time points by expanded TRB clones identified before ART initiation, although this dominance was seen to fluctuate and to decrease in many PLHIV after ART. Since PBMC availability was limited, sequencing covered only the TCR beta chain, with no alpha chain pairing. Because pre-ART samples had limited cell numbers, profiling was done on unsorted PBMC rather than on sorted CD4+ and CD8+ T cells. CDR3 length ranges in HIV repertoires were narrower than in controls, and network structure suggested an antigen-experienced repertoire with only a slight naive shift after ART. Inferences about post-ART repertoire changes are limited because no data were available on ART adherence, viral resistance or therapy changes. The samples span the years 2004 to 2017, and the ART regimens used at that time may not be as effective as current regimens.

The immunoSEQ hsTCRB v3.0 assay was used at survey level resolution to sequence the TRB variable region. A depth of roughly 35,000-55,000 T-cell genomes per sample was targeted for TRB sequencing. An Illumina MiSeq with a v3 150-cycle kit was used to sequence the pooled TRB libraries. On the study's bioinformatics: Repertoire analysis ran in R within a reproducible Nextflow workflow covering QC, data transformation and analysis. LymphoSeq2, an R package for AIRR-Seq data exploration, was used to implement custom analyses. A handful of samples that yielded fewer than 5000 total TRB sequences were excluded, so that about 200 HIV repertoires were analyzed. Among the 180 to 200 HIV repertoires that were kept, around 60 were collected before ART initiation and over 120 were collected after ART initiation. Repertoires were downsampled to 5000 TRB nucleotide sequences, with summary statistics averaged over 100 downsampling iterations. TRB sequences were retained for analysis only if CDR3 regions of at least seven amino acids were present. Diversity was measured with a Shannon entropy-derived clonality score and the Gini coefficient. Repertoire networks linked the top 5000 CDR3 amino acid sequences whenever two sequences differed by an edit distance of one. Antigen specificity groups and MHC restriction were predicted for TRB CDR3 amino acid sequences with GLIPH2. To flag known associations with CMV, EBV, HIV or tissue antigens, CDR3 amino acid sequences were compared against VDJdb and McPAS-TCR. Pre-ART, post-ART and control groups were compared with Wilcoxon signed-rank tests and Holm-Bonferroni correction. This immuneACCESS table, as held by TCRdb, lists in-frame sequences with V and J called but not all clones. Of the missing ones, under half trace to an unresolved V gene in checked studies; the others have no known cause. V, J and clone size were drawn from that table, and D and trimming were deduced from the DNA. A total of about 39,000 clones appear in this sample, approximately 89% of them only once. Clones ranked in the top ten supply about 6% of the sample.

To be included, a participant needed at least one PBMC sample from before ART initiation plus at least two post-ART samples. Every participant with HIV received treatment in the United States of America. Cryopreserved samples of about 0.95-11 million PBMC were thawed and washed before DNA extraction. At the time of the earliest PBMC sample for each participant with HIV, ages ranged from roughly 23 to 60 years. Each participant contributed PBMC samples from 1-4 timepoints before ART initiation and 2-8 timepoints after ART initiation, with a median of 7 samples. Serial HIV viral load, CD4+ T-cell count, ART history and demographic data were obtained for every participant. Using a Qiagen kit on a QIAcube, genomic DNA was extracted from unsorted PBMC, with samples processed in batches of 12. Inclusive of the bounding cysteine and phenylalanine, the CDR3 is 16 residues long. Kept here is only the CDR3 DNA, which spans 48 bases and is read in frame from base 1. V is cut back by 3 bases and J by 4 bases, with 11 bases in the junction unmatched. The germline V gene sets CDR1 to SGDLS and CDR2 to YYNGEE.

In this chain, TRBV9 is recombined with TRBJ2-7, and TRBD2 aligns with 9 junction nucleotides. The source was unsorted PBMCs, collected 3.1 years after starting antiretroviral therapy. This TCR was recovered from a woman aged 45-65 years with HIV. For the CDR3, the sequence is CASSALVAGAAYEQYF. The nucleotides read TGTGCCAGCAGCGCCCTCGTAGCGGGGGCTGCGTACGAGCAGTACTTC.